The 13 T cell receptor beta chains below come from one sample, sequenced in a study of CD8 T cells in ankylosing spondylitis. General observations from the study: Made up of under 10 highly homologous variants, a TCR beta motif appeared characteristic of ankylosing spondylitis blood.

A single record per CDR3 protein comes from TCRdb applying MiXCR to the 5' RACE reads. The sample contains around 450,000 distinct CDR3 sequences, roughly a quarter of which appear only once. Their specific antigens are unknown. Material: blood, either unsorted or a sorted T cell fraction (not recorded which). The receptors were gathered from a male donor with ankylosing spondylitis.

The chain uses TRBV5-1 and TRBJ1-3; D call uncertain. The CDR3 spans 16 residues. Trimming removed 4 bases from V and 3 bases from J, with 17 bases in between. Germline lookup yields CDR1 SGHRS and CDR2 YFSETQ. This chain's CDR3 is CASSVNAARDGNTIYF. The CDR3 nucleotides read TGCGCCAGCAGCGTGAACGCAGCAAGGGATGGAAACACCATATATTTT.

CDR3 amino acids: CSARDGGRREKLFF. The DNA for the CDR3 is TGCAGTGCTAGAGACGGGGGGAGAAGGGAAAAACTGTTTTTT. The V and J genes are TRBV20-1 and TRBJ1-4; a weak D match, TRBD1 (5 bases). This CDR3 region has 14 residues. The germline V gene encodes CDR1 DFQATT and CDR2 SNEGSKA (reference sequence). V was cut by 0 bases and J by 8 bases, with 13 bases left in between.

This clonotype was seen at least ten times. CDR3 region: CASSFGTAYEQYF. The CDR3 coding sequence is TGCGCCAGCAGCTTCGGGACGGCCTACGAGCAGTACTTC. This chain links TRBV5-1 with TRBJ2-7, with D possibly being TRBD1 or TRBD2 (5 bases each). Trimming cost V 2 bases and J 2 bases, with 8 bases left between them. CDR1 is SGHRS, CDR2 YFSETQ, per germline. The CDR3 extends over 13 amino acids. Supplemented by reference TRBV5-1 and TRBJ2-7, the full variable domain reads KAGVTQTPRYLIKTRGQQVTLSCSPISGHRSVSWYQQTPGQGLQFLFEYFSETQRNKGNFPGRFSGRQFSNSRSEMNVSTLELGDSALYLCASSFGTAYEQYFGPGTRLTVT.

V and J are TRBV20-1 and TRBJ2-2; D gene unclear. The germline CDR1 and CDR2 sequences are DFQATT and SNEGSKA (reference sequence). The CDR3 totals 13 residues. Trimming pared 4 bases from V and 0 bases from J, leaving 6 bases between. This CDR3 is CSAMRANTGELFF. The CDR3 coding sequence is TGCAGTGCTATGCGTGCGAACACCGGGGAGCTGTTTTTT.

The V and J genes are TRBV5-1 and TRBJ2-4; D unresolved. The CDR3 is 12 residues long. Germline CDR1 SGHRS, CDR2 YFSETQ. Trimming cost V 4 bases and J 9 bases, with 11 bases left between them. CDR3 coding DNA: TGCGCCAGCAGCCCCGGCGGTCGCATTCAGTACTTC. It encodes CASSPGGRIQYF.

V and J are TRBV6-5 and TRBJ1-5; 7 nucleotides match TRBD1. CDR3 length equals 15 residues. CDR1 MNHEY and CDR2 SVGAGI come from the germline V gene. The V and J ends lost 5 bases and 7 bases, in that order; junction bases with no gene match: 11. The CDR3 reads CASSIQTGWEQPQHF. CDR3 DNA: TGTGCCAGCAGTATACAGACAGGGTGGGAACAGCCCCAGCATTTT.

This clonotype was seen a handful of times. The rearrangement joins TRBV27 to TRBJ2-7; 7 bases fit TRBD2. The CDR3 runs to 14 residues. Germline V gives CDR1 MNHEY, CDR2 SMNVEV (reference sequence). The trim removed 3 bases at V and 3 bases at J, leaving 5 bases unmatched. This CDR3 is CASSFWGGNYEQYF. The CDR3 DNA follows: TGTGCCAGCAGTTTCTGGGGGGGAAACTACGAGCAGTACTTC.

This clonotype was counted a few times. J is TRBJ2-1 and V is TRBV7-9; tentative D call: TRBD1 (5 bases). CDR1 is SEHNR and CDR2 is FQNEAQ in the germline V gene (reference sequence). Trimming left V 5 bases short and J 3 bases short, with 11 bases between. The CDR3 sequence is 14 residues long. The CDR3 sequence: CASSPGAGYNEQFF. CDR3 DNA: TGTGCCAGCAGCCCTGGGGCAGGCTACAATGAGCAGTTCTTC.

The gene calls are TRBV11-1 and TRBJ2-3; 9 bases are a match to TRBD1. Germline V gene data show CDR1 as SGHAT and CDR2 as FQDESV (reference sequence). The trim removed 7 bases at V and 3 bases at J, leaving 2 bases unmatched. The CDR3 has 13 residues. Here the CDR3 DNA reads TGTGCCAGCACCGGACAGGGGACAGATACGCAGTATTTT. This codes for CASTGQGTDTQYF.

The chain combines TRBV5-5 with TRBJ2-2; D is ambiguous. The CDR3 totals 15 residues. V was cut by 1 base and J by 6 bases, with 13 bases left in between. CDR1 is SGHKS and CDR2 is YYEKEE in the germline V gene (reference sequence). The CDR3 sequence: CASSLWVTPPGELFF. The DNA for the CDR3 is TGTGCCAGCAGCTTGTGGGTGACTCCACCCGGGGAGCTGTTTTTT. Variable domain in full (rest from reference TRBV5-5 and TRBJ2-2): DAGVTQSPTHLIKTRGQQVTLRCSPISGHKSVSWYQQVLGQGPQFIFQYYEKEERGRGNFPDRFSARQFPNYSSELNVNALLLGDSALYLCASSLWVTPPGELFFGEGSRLTVL.

This clonotype was picked up a small number of times. The chain couples TRBV10-2 to TRBJ2-7; 10 bases are shared with TRBD2. The V gene's germline CDR1 is WSHSY and CDR2 SAAADI. This CDR3 comprises 16 residues. Trimming at V came to 6 bases and at J to 7 bases, leaving 15 bases not matched to a gene. The CDR3 sequence: CASSPFGLADVGEQYF. DNA for the CDR3: TGCGCCAGCAGCCCCTTCGGACTAGCGGATGTAGGTGAGCAGTACTTC.

The chain recombines TRBV28 with TRBJ2-1, with 7 bases that match TRBD1. The CDR3 has 13 residues. V lost 7 bases and J lost 10; bases outside the gene matches: 10. Germline lookup yields CDR1 MDHEN and CDR2 SYDVKM. The CDR3 region is CASTQSGTEEQFF. CDR3 DNA sequence: TGTGCCAGCACTCAAAGTGGGACAGAAGAGCAGTTCTTC. Filled out from reference TRBV28 and TRBJ2-1, the complete variable domain reads DVKVTQSSRYLVKRTGEKVFLECVQDMDHENMFWYRQDPGLGLRLIYFSYDVKMKEKGDIPEGYSVSREKKERFSLILESASTNQTSMYLCASTQSGTEEQFFGPGTRLTVL.

This clonotype was recorded many times. A read error may account for a junction end that differs from germline. V usage is TRBV5-1 and J usage is TRBJ2-1; D ambiguous. Germline assignment: CDR1 SGHRS and CDR2 YFSETQ. This CDR3 spans 13 amino acids. CDR3 sequence (DNA): TGTGCCAGCAGCTTAGGGACCTACAATGAGCAGTTCTTC. This encodes CASSLGTYNEQFF. The variable domain in full, with the rest retrieved from reference TRBV5-1 and TRBJ2-1, is KAGVTQTPRYLIKTRGQQVTLSCSPISGHRSVSWYQQTPGQGLQFLFEYFSETQRNKGNFPGRFSGRQFSNSRSEMNVSTLELGDSALYLCASSLGTYNEQFFGPGTRLTVL.